A selection of T cell receptor beta chains follows, all from one sample in a study of cytomegalovirus exposure and HLA in healthy donors. TCRdb's table, derived via immunoSEQ multiplex PCR, lists solely in-frame clones and lacks some. The table includes 200,000 or so clones, roughly 83% detected once. Source material: PBMCs. The receptors stem from a boy younger than 18 in good health and CMV-seronegative. Each CDR3 is given with its conserved first and last residue. The D gene is left open where the match is weak. Clone size, where shown, is once, few, many, or a class for clones that have expanded.

j_gene: TRBJ2-3; d_gene: .; v_gene: TRBV13; abundance: .; CDR3nt: TGTGCCAGCAGCCTAAGGCAGGCAGATACGCAGTATTTT; CDR3aa: CASSLRQADTQYF
j_gene: TRBJ2-3; d_gene: TRBD2; v_gene: TRBV11-2; abundance: .; CDR3nt: TGTGCCAGTATGCTAAGGGCGGGAGGGCCTGGCGATACGCAGTATTTT; CDR3aa: CASMLRAGGPGDTQYF
j_gene: TRBJ1-1; d_gene: .; v_gene: TRBV2; abundance: .; CDR3nt: TGTGCCAGCACTCCCCCTATTCGACTCCCCGGCACTGAAGCTTTCTTT; CDR3aa: CASTPPIRLPGTEAFF
j_gene: TRBJ2-7; d_gene: TRBD1; v_gene: TRBV19; abundance: .; CDR3nt: TGTGCCAGTAGCCCTGGACAGGGGCGCTACGAGCAGTACTTC; CDR3aa: CASSPGQGRYEQYF
j_gene: TRBJ2-6; d_gene: .; v_gene: TRBV28; abundance: once; CDR3nt: TGTGCCAGCAGACGACAGGGCGGGGGGTCGGGGGCCAACGTCCTGACTTTC; CDR3aa: CASRRQGGGSGANVLTF
j_gene: TRBJ2-7; d_gene: .; v_gene: TRBV5-1; abundance: .; CDR3nt: TGCGCCAGCAGTTGGGACTTCGCCTACGAGCAGTACTTC; CDR3aa: CASSWDFAYEQYF
j_gene: TRBJ2-7; d_gene: TRBD1; v_gene: TRBV19; abundance: .; CDR3nt: TGTGCCAGTAGTTCTGTTTCACCAGGGACAGCACCCTACGAGCAGTACTTC; CDR3aa: CASSSVSPGTAPYEQYF
j_gene: TRBJ1-4; d_gene: .; v_gene: TRBV5-5; abundance: .; CDR3nt: TGTGCCAGCACCCTAAAGGCGGGAGATAATGAAAAACTGTTTTTT; CDR3aa: CASTLKAGDNEKLFF
j_gene: TRBJ2-7; d_gene: TRBD1; v_gene: TRBV18; abundance: .; CDR3nt: TGTGCCAGCTCACCCGGAGGACAGGGGGCGGGAGAGCAGTACTTC; CDR3aa: CASSPGGQGAGEQYF
j_gene: TRBJ2-5; d_gene: TRBD2; v_gene: TRBV18; abundance: .; CDR3nt: TGTGCCAGCTCTCCCCTAGCGGGGGCCACCCAGTACTTC; CDR3aa: CASSPLAGATQYF
j_gene: TRBJ2-3; d_gene: TRBD2; v_gene: TRBV10-3; abundance: once; CDR3nt: TGTGCCATCAGTGAGTCAGTCAGCGCTAGCGGGATAGGAACAGATACGCAGTATTTT; CDR3aa: CAISESVSASGIGTDTQYF
j_gene: TRBJ2-7; d_gene: TRBD2; v_gene: TRBV5-1; abundance: .; CDR3nt: TGCGCCAGCGGCCCCGTGGGCGAGGGCGCGGGAGACTACGAGCAGTACTTC; CDR3aa: CASGPVGEGAGDYEQYF
j_gene: TRBJ2-7; d_gene: TRBD1; v_gene: TRBV30; abundance: few; CDR3nt: TGTGCCTGGAGTGGGGGGATTTACAGGGGGTCCTACGAGCAGTACTTC; CDR3aa: CAWSGGIYRGSYEQYF
j_gene: TRBJ2-7; d_gene: TRBD1; v_gene: TRBV6-5; abundance: .; CDR3nt: TGTGCCAGCAGTTACACCGGGACAGGGGGCTACGAGCAGTACTTC; CDR3aa: CASSYTGTGGYEQYF
j_gene: TRBJ1-5; d_gene: .; v_gene: TRBV5-6; abundance: .; CDR3nt: TGTGCCAGCAGCTTGGCGTATAATCAGCCCCAGCATTTT; CDR3aa: CASSLAYNQPQHF
j_gene: TRBJ1-1; d_gene: TRBD1; v_gene: TRBV7-8; abundance: few; CDR3nt: TGTGCCAGCAGCGAATGGGACAGGGGGGGTATTATAACTGAAGCTTTCTTT; CDR3aa: CASSEWDRGGIITEAFF
j_gene: TRBJ2-4; d_gene: TRBD1; v_gene: TRBV11-3; abundance: .; CDR3nt: TGTGCCAGCAGCACCCGGACAGGGCTGGTCCAGTACTTC; CDR3aa: CASSTRTGLVQYF
j_gene: TRBJ1-1; d_gene: TRBD1; v_gene: TRBV28; abundance: .; CDR3nt: TGTGCCAGCAGTTTATTTGGGGCAGGGGGAAACACTGAAGCTTTCTTT; CDR3aa: CASSLFGAGGNTEAFF
j_gene: TRBJ2-3; d_gene: .; v_gene: TRBV11-3; abundance: .; CDR3nt: TGTGCCAGCAGCTTTACCAGGGTGGATACGCAGTATTTT; CDR3aa: CASSFTRVDTQYF
j_gene: TRBJ1-5; d_gene: .; v_gene: TRBV4-1; abundance: .; CDR3nt: TGCGCCAGCAGCCGGGGACTTTATCAGCCCCAGCATTTT; CDR3aa: CASSRGLYQPQHF
j_gene: TRBJ2-7; d_gene: TRBD1; v_gene: TRBV6-5; abundance: .; CDR3nt: TGTGCCAGCAGTTACTCGTCCGGGACAGGGGCACACGAGCAGTACTTC; CDR3aa: CASSYSSGTGAHEQYF
j_gene: TRBJ1-5; d_gene: .; v_gene: TRBV7-2; abundance: .; CDR3nt: TGTGCCAGCAGCTTAGCATTCGAGAATCAGCCCCAGCATTTT; CDR3aa: CASSLAFENQPQHF
j_gene: TRBJ2-1; d_gene: .; v_gene: TRBV30; abundance: .; CDR3nt: TGTGCCTGGAGTCCCTCCAATGAGCAGTTCTTC; CDR3aa: CAWSPSNEQFF
j_gene: TRBJ2-3; d_gene: .; v_gene: TRBV7-3; abundance: .; CDR3nt: TGTGCCAGCAGCTTAACGGGTGGGAGGTCAGATACGCAGTATTTT; CDR3aa: CASSLTGGRSDTQYF
j_gene: TRBJ1-2; d_gene: TRBD1; v_gene: TRBV4-3; abundance: .; CDR3nt: TGCGCCAGCAGCCCCCCAGGGACAGGGGGATTTTCGGCTGGCTACACCTTC; CDR3aa: CASSPPGTGGFSAGYTF
j_gene: TRBJ2-7; d_gene: .; v_gene: TRBV27; abundance: .; CDR3nt: TGTGCCAGCAGTTTTGGACTCAAACACTACGAGCAGTACTTC; CDR3aa: CASSFGLKHYEQYF
j_gene: TRBJ1-2; d_gene: TRBD1; v_gene: TRBV5-1; abundance: .; CDR3nt: TGCGCCAGCAGCTACGAGGGGGCGGGTGGCTACACCTTC; CDR3aa: CASSYEGAGGYTF
j_gene: TRBJ2-3; d_gene: TRBD2; v_gene: TRBV7-7; abundance: .; CDR3nt: TGTGCTAGCAGCCTCGGCGGGGGGGCGTCGTTGACAGATACGCAGTATTTT; CDR3aa: CASSLGGGASLTDTQYF
j_gene: TRBJ2-7; d_gene: .; v_gene: TRBV5-6; abundance: .; CDR3nt: TGTGCCAGCAGCCGGCAGGGGTTCATTAACTCCTACGAGCAGTACTTC; CDR3aa: CASSRQGFINSYEQYF
j_gene: TRBJ1-2; d_gene: .; v_gene: TRBV6-1; abundance: .; CDR3nt: TGTGCCAGCAGGGCGACAGAGCCTAACTATGGCTACACCTTC; CDR3aa: CASRATEPNYGYTF
j_gene: TRBJ2-7; d_gene: .; v_gene: TRBV4-2; abundance: .; CDR3nt: TGTGCCAGCAGCCAAGATGGGGGCACAACCTACGAGCAGTACTTC; CDR3aa: CASSQDGGTTYEQYF
j_gene: TRBJ2-2; d_gene: .; v_gene: TRBV25-1; abundance: .; CDR3nt: TGTGCCAGCAGTGTAGCGACCGATGACACCGGGGAGCTGTTTTTT; CDR3aa: CASSVATDDTGELFF
j_gene: TRBJ2-7; d_gene: .; v_gene: TRBV29-1; abundance: .; CDR3nt: TGCAGCGTTGCCCAGGGGAAGGGCGAGCAGTACTTC; CDR3aa: CSVAQGKGEQYF
j_gene: TRBJ2-2; d_gene: TRBD1; v_gene: TRBV7-9; abundance: once; CDR3nt: TGTGCCAGCAGCTTAAGACAGGGGGAAGGCACCGGGGAGCTGTTTTTT; CDR3aa: CASSLRQGEGTGELFF
j_gene: TRBJ2-5; d_gene: TRBD1; v_gene: TRBV7-9; abundance: .; CDR3nt: TGTGCCAGCAGCACCAGGACAGGGCGGAACCAAGAGACCCAGTACTTC; CDR3aa: CASSTRTGRNQETQYF
j_gene: TRBJ1-3; d_gene: .; v_gene: TRBV6-1; abundance: .; CDR3nt: TGTGCCAGCATTGCGGACATGTCCGGAAACACCATATATTTT; CDR3aa: CASIADMSGNTIYF
j_gene: TRBJ2-7; d_gene: .; v_gene: TRBV6-6; abundance: few; CDR3nt: TGTGCCACCAGATCAGCGGCTGGGTCCTACGAGCAGTACTTC; CDR3aa: CATRSAAGSYEQYF
j_gene: TRBJ1-2; d_gene: .; v_gene: TRBV5-1; abundance: .; CDR3nt: TGCGCCAGCAGCTTGGGGTCGGGGGACCGGCTTTATGGCTACACCTTC; CDR3aa: CASSLGSGDRLYGYTF
j_gene: TRBJ2-5; d_gene: .; v_gene: TRBV9; abundance: .; CDR3nt: TGTGCCAGCAGCGTGATCGAAGGGGCCGGGACCCAGTACTTC; CDR3aa: CASSVIEGAGTQYF
j_gene: TRBJ2-7; d_gene: TRBD1; v_gene: TRBV29-1; abundance: .; CDR3nt: TGCAGCGTGGGACAGGGGAACTCCGAGCAGTACTTC; CDR3aa: CSVGQGNSEQYF
j_gene: TRBJ1-4; d_gene: TRBD1; v_gene: TRBV11-2; abundance: .; CDR3nt: TGTGCCAGCAGCCCGGGACAGAGGTCGGATGAAAAACTGTTTTTT; CDR3aa: CASSPGQRSDEKLFF
j_gene: TRBJ1-2; d_gene: TRBD1; v_gene: TRBV5-6; abundance: .; CDR3nt: TGTGCCAGCAGCTATAGCAGACAGGGCCTAGGCTACACCTTC; CDR3aa: CASSYSRQGLGYTF
j_gene: TRBJ2-1; d_gene: TRBD2; v_gene: TRBV27; abundance: .; CDR3nt: TGTGCCAGCAGTCTTAGCGGGAGTGGGCACAATGAGCAGTTCTTC; CDR3aa: CASSLSGSGHNEQFF
j_gene: TRBJ2-7; d_gene: .; v_gene: TRBV10-3; abundance: .; CDR3nt: TGTGCCATCAGCGCCGGACTTCTCGACGAGCAGTACTTC; CDR3aa: CAISAGLLDEQYF
j_gene: TRBJ2-3; d_gene: TRBD1; v_gene: TRBV19; abundance: .; CDR3nt: TGTGCCAGTAGGGACTTCGGACAGGGAAGCACAGATACGCAGTATTTT; CDR3aa: CASRDFGQGSTDTQYF